Listed below are T cell receptor beta chains from one sample, sequenced in a study of CD8 T cells in ankylosing spondylitis. Each CDR3 protein is one row after TCRdb ran MiXCR on the 5' RACE reads. Of fewer than 180,000 distinct CDR3 sequences listed, around two fifths are singletons. Sequencing input: synovial fluid, either unsorted or a sorted T cell fraction (not recorded which). The receptors derive from a male donor with ankylosing spondylitis. Both conserved end residues are part of each CDR3. The D gene is left open where the match is weak. Clone size is not always given. Where it is, it says once, few, many or a class for expanded clones.

abundance: NA; d_gene: NA; j_gene: TRBJ2-1; v_gene: TRBV5-1; CDR3aa: CASSLEPGEYNEQFF; CDR3nt: TGCGCCAGCAGCTTGGAGCCAGGGGAATACAATGAGCAGTTCTTC
abundance: NA; d_gene: NA; j_gene: TRBJ2-5; v_gene: TRBV4-1; CDR3aa: CASSLHGDSRSEETQYF; CDR3nt: TGCGCCAGCAGCCTCCACGGGGACTCCCGATCGGAAGAGACCCAGTACTTC
abundance: NA; d_gene: NA; j_gene: TRBJ2-3; v_gene: TRBV29-1; CDR3aa: CSVLESTDTQYF; CDR3nt: TGCAGCGTTTTGGAATCCACAGATACGCAGTATTTT
abundance: NA; d_gene: TRBD2; j_gene: TRBJ2-3; v_gene: TRBV7-8; CDR3aa: CASSLFQRESDTQYF; CDR3nt: TGTGCCAGCAGCTTATTTCAGCGGGAGTCAGATACGCAGTATTTT
abundance: NA; d_gene: TRBD1; j_gene: TRBJ1-6; v_gene: TRBV7-9; CDR3aa: CASSPPGQGNSPLHF; CDR3nt: TGTGCCAGCAGCCCTCCGGGACAGGGTAATTCACCCCTCCACTTT
abundance: NA; d_gene: TRBD2; j_gene: TRBJ2-5; v_gene: TRBV28; CDR3aa: CASSLNEREDQETQYF; CDR3nt: TGTGCCAGCAGTTTAAACGAGCGGGAGGACCAAGAGACCCAGTACTTC
abundance: many; d_gene: NA; j_gene: TRBJ2-7; v_gene: TRBV15; CDR3aa: CATSREGASYEQYF; CDR3nt: TGTGCCACCAGCAGAGAAGGGGCGTCCTACGAGCAGTACTTC
abundance: NA; d_gene: NA; j_gene: TRBJ1-5; v_gene: TRBV7-8; CDR3aa: CASSPTPRNQPQHF; CDR3nt: TGTGCCAGCAGCCCCACCCCCCGCAATCAGCCCCAGCATTTT
abundance: NA; d_gene: TRBD1; j_gene: TRBJ1-2; v_gene: TRBV20-1; CDR3aa: CSATGGPNYGYTF; CDR3nt: TGCAGTGCTACAGGGGGCCCTAACTATGGCTACACCTTC
abundance: NA; d_gene: NA; j_gene: TRBJ1-4; v_gene: TRBV12-3/TRBV12-4; CDR3aa: CASRRGDHEKLFF; CDR3nt: TGTGCCAGCAGGCGCGGGGACCATGAAAAACTGTTTTTT
abundance: NA; d_gene: TRBD1; j_gene: TRBJ1-4; v_gene: TRBV9; CDR3aa: CASSEGTGPVQGTNEKLFF; CDR3nt: TGTGCCAGCAGCGAGGGGACAGGGCCCGTGCAAGGAACTAATGAAAAACTGTTTTTT
abundance: few; d_gene: NA; j_gene: TRBJ1-2; v_gene: TRBV5-1; CDR3aa: CASSLDLTPYGYTF; CDR3nt: TGCGCCAGCAGCTTGGACCTAACTCCCTATGGCTACACCTTC
abundance: NA; d_gene: NA; j_gene: TRBJ2-1; v_gene: TRBV23-1; CDR3aa: CASSHVRESENEQFF; CDR3nt: TGCGCCAGCAGTCATGTCAGGGAGAGCGAGAATGAGCAGTTCTTC
abundance: few; d_gene: TRBD1; j_gene: TRBJ2-1; v_gene: TRBV4-3; CDR3aa: CASSLGQGVWGNEQFF; CDR3nt: TGCGCCAGCAGCCTCGGACAGGGGGTATGGGGGAATGAGCAGTTCTTC
abundance: NA; d_gene: NA; j_gene: TRBJ2-1; v_gene: TRBV6-5; CDR3aa: CASSYLMALAGNEQFF; CDR3nt: TGTGCCAGCAGTTACTTGATGGCACTAGCTGGGAATGAGCAGTTCTTC
abundance: NA; d_gene: NA; j_gene: TRBJ1-2; v_gene: TRBV30; CDR3aa: CAWTWTVNYGYTF; CDR3nt: TGTGCCTGGACCTGGACAGTCAACTATGGCTACACCTTC
abundance: NA; d_gene: NA; j_gene: TRBJ2-7; v_gene: TRBV7-8; CDR3aa: CASSTFSGVIIYEQYF; CDR3nt: TGTGCCAGCAGCACCTTCAGCGGTGTCATTATCTACGAGCAGTACTTC
abundance: few; d_gene: NA; j_gene: TRBJ1-1; v_gene: TRBV13; CDR3aa: CASSLARNTPDTEAFF; CDR3nt: TGTGCCAGCAGCTTAGCCCGCAACACCCCGGACACTGAAGCTTTCTTT
abundance: many; d_gene: TRBD2; j_gene: TRBJ2-3; v_gene: TRBV6-4; CDR3aa: CASSDAGGTDTQYF; CDR3nt: TGTGCCAGCAGTGACGCGGGGGGCACAGATACGCAGTATTTT
abundance: NA; d_gene: NA; j_gene: TRBJ2-2; v_gene: TRBV12-3/TRBV12-4; CDR3aa: CASSSEATGELFF; CDR3nt: TGTGCCAGCAGTTCCGAGGCCACCGGGGAGCTGTTTTTT
abundance: NA; d_gene: NA; j_gene: TRBJ2-5; v_gene: TRBV9; CDR3aa: CASSVGRTLYQETQYF; CDR3nt: TGTGCCAGCAGCGTAGGTAGAACCCTGTACCAAGAGACCCAGTACTTC
abundance: NA; d_gene: TRBD1; j_gene: TRBJ1-6; v_gene: TRBV5-5; CDR3aa: CASSLGDRVNSPLHF; CDR3nt: TGTGCCAGCAGCTTGGGGGACAGGGTAAATTCACCCCTCCACTTT
abundance: NA; d_gene: TRBD2; j_gene: TRBJ2-7; v_gene: TRBV5-1; CDR3aa: CASSYPSGTAYEQYF; CDR3nt: TGCGCCAGCAGCTATCCTAGCGGGACGGCCTACGAGCAGTACTTC
abundance: NA; d_gene: NA; j_gene: TRBJ2-3; v_gene: TRBV29-1; CDR3aa: CSVLPTGIGTDTQFF; CDR3nt: TGCAGCGTCCTCCCCACAGGGATCGGCACAGATACGCAGTTTTTT
abundance: NA; d_gene: NA; j_gene: TRBJ2-7; v_gene: TRBV29-1; CDR3aa: CSVEGGQAEVKEQYF; CDR3nt: TGCAGCGTTGAAGGTGGTCAGGCCGAAGTAAAAGAGCAGTACTTC
abundance: NA; d_gene: NA; j_gene: TRBJ2-7; v_gene: TRBV20-1; CDR3aa: CSASKGRDEQYF; CDR3nt: TGCAGTGCTAGCAAGGGTAGAGACGAGCAGTACTTC
abundance: NA; d_gene: NA; j_gene: TRBJ2-7; v_gene: TRBV3-1; CDR3aa: CASSQGEEWDPPIGEQYF; CDR3nt: TGTGCCAGCAGCCAAGGTGAAGAGTGGGACCCCCCCATTGGGGAGCAGTACTTC
abundance: many; d_gene: TRBD1; j_gene: TRBJ2-7; v_gene: TRBV5-6; CDR3aa: CASSLGDSSYEQYF; CDR3nt: TGTGCCAGCAGCTTGGGGGACAGCTCCTACGAGCAGTACTTC
abundance: NA; d_gene: TRBD1; j_gene: TRBJ2-7; v_gene: TRBV20-1; CDR3aa: CSAWTGSYEQYF; CDR3nt: TGCAGTGCTTGGACAGGGTCCTACGAGCAGTACTTC
abundance: NA; d_gene: NA; j_gene: TRBJ2-7; v_gene: TRBV3-1; CDR3aa: CASSQESRKRQYF; CDR3nt: TGTGCCAGCAGCCAAGAAAGCCGCAAACGCCAGTACTTC
abundance: NA; d_gene: NA; j_gene: TRBJ2-5; v_gene: TRBV28; CDR3aa: CASSLFQQETQYF; CDR3nt: TGTGCCAGCAGTTTATTCCAGCAAGAGACCCAGTACTTC
abundance: NA; d_gene: TRBD1; j_gene: TRBJ1-1; v_gene: TRBV5-1; CDR3aa: CASSLLGGFGTEAFF; CDR3nt: TGCGCCAGCAGCTTGCTAGGGGGCTTTGGAACTGAAGCTTTCTTT
abundance: NA; d_gene: TRBD1; j_gene: TRBJ2-5; v_gene: TRBV3-1; CDR3aa: CASTRQGSWKTQYF; CDR3nt: TGTGCCAGCACCAGACAGGGGTCCTGGAAGACCCAGTACTTC
abundance: NA; d_gene: NA; j_gene: TRBJ2-5; v_gene: TRBV5-1; CDR3aa: CASSLAWDNLQETQYF; CDR3nt: TGCGCCAGCAGCTTGGCCTGGGACAATCTCCAAGAGACCCAGTACTTC
abundance: NA; d_gene: NA; j_gene: TRBJ2-7; v_gene: TRBV4-3; CDR3aa: CASSQVVTDRSYEQYF; CDR3nt: TGCGCCAGCAGCCAGGTGGTAACTGACCGATCCTACGAGCAGTACTTC
abundance: many; d_gene: TRBD1; j_gene: TRBJ1-1; v_gene: TRBV6-5; CDR3aa: CASSYSRTGGLNTEAFF; CDR3nt: TGTGCCAGCAGTTACTCGAGGACAGGGGGCCTGAACACTGAAGCTTTCTTT
abundance: many; d_gene: NA; j_gene: TRBJ2-1; v_gene: TRBV14; CDR3aa: CASSQHTGRVNEQFF; CDR3nt: TGTGCCAGCAGCCAACATACAGGGCGTGTCAATGAGCAGTTCTTC
abundance: NA; d_gene: TRBD1; j_gene: TRBJ1-3; v_gene: TRBV12-3/TRBV12-4; CDR3aa: CASRQGQGVGNTIYF; CDR3nt: TGTGCCAGCAGGCAGGGACAGGGGGTTGGAAACACCATATATTTT
abundance: NA; d_gene: TRBD2; j_gene: TRBJ2-3; v_gene: TRBV7-2; CDR3aa: CASSLAGGLALPRTDTQYF; CDR3nt: TGTGCCAGCAGCTTAGCGGGCGGACTAGCGCTGCCCCGCACAGATACGCAGTATTTT
abundance: NA; d_gene: TRBD1; j_gene: TRBJ1-4; v_gene: TRBV7-9; CDR3aa: CASTRRGGRGEKLFF; CDR3nt: TGTGCCAGCACCCGACGAGGGGGCAGGGGAGAAAAACTGTTTTTT
abundance: few; d_gene: TRBD2; j_gene: TRBJ2-1; v_gene: TRBV29-1; CDR3aa: CSVGLAGVEQFF; CDR3nt: TGCAGCGTAGGACTAGCGGGGGTTGAGCAGTTCTTC
abundance: once; d_gene: NA; j_gene: TRBJ2-2; v_gene: TRBV14; CDR3aa: CASSQELRTGELFF; CDR3nt: TGTGCCAGCAGCCAAGAGCTCAGGACCGGGGAGCTGTTTTTT
abundance: NA; d_gene: NA; j_gene: TRBJ1-4; v_gene: TRBV27; CDR3aa: CASSLQGWGEKLFF; CDR3nt: TGTGCCAGCAGTCTTCAGGGGTGGGGTGAAAAACTGTTTTTT
abundance: few; d_gene: NA; j_gene: TRBJ2-2; v_gene: TRBV27; CDR3aa: CASSPRDGELFF; CDR3nt: TGTGCCAGCAGTCCTCGGGACGGGGAGCTGTTTTTT
abundance: NA; d_gene: TRBD2; j_gene: TRBJ2-7; v_gene: TRBV28; CDR3aa: CASSHGLAGGKYEQYF; CDR3nt: TGTGCCAGCAGCCACGGACTAGCGGGAGGAAAGTACGAGCAGTACTTC
abundance: NA; d_gene: NA; j_gene: TRBJ2-5; v_gene: TRBV6-2/TRBV6-3; CDR3aa: CASSYSEVPDQETQYF; CDR3nt: TGTGCCAGCAGTTACTCGGAGGTCCCAGACCAAGAGACCCAGTACTTC
abundance: many; d_gene: TRBD2; j_gene: TRBJ2-1; v_gene: TRBV6-2/TRBV6-3; CDR3aa: CASSYGTKLFF; CDR3nt: TGTGCCAGCAGTTACGGGACTAAACTCTTCTTC
abundance: NA; d_gene: NA; j_gene: TRBJ2-7; v_gene: TRBV28; CDR3aa: CASSLWAWQLAHEQYF; CDR3nt: TGTGCCAGCAGTTTATGGGCGTGGCAGTTGGCCCACGAGCAGTACTTC
abundance: NA; d_gene: TRBD2; j_gene: TRBJ2-5; v_gene: TRBV27; CDR3aa: CASSSWTSGETQYF; CDR3nt: TGTGCCAGCAGTTCCTGGACTAGCGGGGAGACCCAGTACTTC